These 23 T cell receptor beta chains were sequenced from one sample in a study of T cells after yellow fever vaccination. TCRdb fed the 5' RACE reads into MiXCR, producing one record per CDR3 protein. The table records under 400,000 distinct CDR3 sequences, 11% of them present only once. Sequenced material: PBMCs, taken on the day of the first yellow fever vaccination. The receptors stem from a man aged 18 to 35 who received the YFV17D yellow fever vaccine.

The genes are TRBV4-1 and TRBJ2-5; 9 nucleotides match TRBD1. Germline trimming cut 4 bases from V and 3 bases from J; bases unmatched to any gene: 6. The CDR3 covers 15 residues. Germline CDR1 is MGHRA and CDR2 is YSYEKL. The CDR3 region has the DNA TGCGCCAGCAGCCCGAAAAGGACAGGGGAAGAGACCCAGTACTTC. Amino acids: CASSPKRTGEETQYF.

The V and J genes are TRBV4-3 and TRBJ2-5, with D possibly being TRBD2 (5 bases). CDR1 is LGHNA, CDR2 YSLEER, per germline. This CDR3 spans 15 amino acids. Trimming removed 0 bases at V and 5 bases at J, with 13 bases between. Here the CDR3 DNA reads TGCGCCAGCAGCCAAGATTGGAGCGGCGGGGAGACCCAGTACTTC. As protein: CASSQDWSGGETQYF.

The genes are TRBV12-3 or TRBV12-4 and TRBJ2-3; the match to TRBD2 covers 10 bases. This CDR3 comprises 14 residues. V gave up 11 bases and J gave up 1 base; unmatched junction bases: 6. CDR3 DNA sequence: TGTGCCGGAAGCGGGGGGGCCGGCACAGATACGCAGTATTTT. Its protein product is CAGSGGAGTDTQYF.

The genes are TRBV29-1 and TRBJ1-1; D is uncertain. In germline, CDR1 is SQVTM, CDR2 ANQGSEA. The CDR3 contains 14 residues. Trimming took off 4 bases at V and 0 bases at J, with 12 bases between the two ends. In nucleotides, the CDR3 is TGCAGCGTTGGCCCCCCTTACATGAACACTGAAGCTTTCTTT. It yields the protein CSVGPPYMNTEAFF.

This clonotype occurred many times. The CDR3 is CASRFGRGGATDTQYF. The CDR3 DNA follows: TGTGCCAGCAGATTCGGCCGCGGGGGGGCCACAGATACGCAGTATTTT. This sequence joins TRBV4-2 and TRBJ2-3; 9 bases align to TRBD2. CDR1 and CDR2 from the germline V gene are LGHNA and YNFKEQ. V was clipped by 6 bases and J by 2 bases; unmatched bases: 9. This CDR3 region has 16 residues.

J is TRBJ2-7 and V is TRBV5-1; D may be TRBD1 or TRBD2 (5 bases each). Germline loops: CDR1 SGHRS, CDR2 YFSETQ. The CDR3 is 14 amino acids. The ends were cut back, 2 bases at V and 5 bases at J, with 14 bases in the middle. As DNA, the CDR3 is TGCGCCAGCAGCTTCCCCGGGGACCTCCACGAGCAGTACTTC. Its protein is CASSFPGDLHEQYF.

V gene TRBV12-3 or TRBV12-4 combines with J gene TRBJ2-2; tentatively, D is TRBD2 (6 bases). This CDR3 has 14 residues. V was trimmed by 5 bases and J by 5 bases, leaving 12 bases between them. CDR3 bases: TGTGCCAGCAGTCCCCTGCGGGGAACCGGGGAGCTGTTTTTT. Its protein is CASSPLRGTGELFF.

The chain combines TRBV5-1 with TRBJ1-2, with 8 bases lining up with TRBD1. Per the germline V gene, CDR1 is SGHRS and CDR2 is YFSETQ. The CDR3 is 14 residues long. V gave up 0 bases and J gave up 10 bases; unmatched junction bases: 8. CDR3 in DNA: TGCGCCAGCAGCTTGGCCGGGGCACAGGGGGTCTACACCTTC. Translation: CASSLAGAQGVYTF.

The rearrangement uses TRBV4-2 and TRBJ2-2, with D perhaps TRBD1 (5 bases). From germline, CDR1 is LGHNA and CDR2 YNFKEQ. This CDR3 is 15 amino acids long. Between the trimmed V and J ends, which lost 1 base and 1 base, there was a span of 7 bases. CDR3 in amino acids: CASSQAGQNTGELFF. CDR3 DNA sequence: TGTGCCAGCAGCCAAGCAGGGCAGAACACCGGGGAGCTGTTTTTT.

This clonotype was recorded at least ten times. The V gene is TRBV5-4, the J gene TRBJ1-6; perhaps TRBD1 as D (5 bases). Trimming removed 2 bases at V and 5 bases at J, with 14 bases between. There are 16 residues in the CDR3. Per the germline V gene, CDR1 is SGHNT and CDR2 is YYREEE (reference sequence). DNA of the CDR3: TGTGCCAGCAGCTTATTTGGGGCCCGGAATAATTCACCCCTCCACTTT. Protein: CASSLFGARNNSPLHF.

This clonotype was seen a few times. This chain links TRBV4-1 with TRBJ2-7; a possible D gene is TRBD1 (5 bases). Germline CDR1 is MGHRA and CDR2 is YSYEKL. The V end was cut by 0 bases, the J end by 6 bases, with 15 bases between. The CDR3 totals 15 residues. In DNA form, the CDR3 reads TGCGCCAGCAGCCAAGACAGGGCCTATGCCTTCGAGCAGTACTTC. Amino acids: CASSQDRAYAFEQYF.

This clonotype was found a few times. The rearrangement uses TRBV10-2 and TRBJ1-2, with 7 bases that match TRBD1. CDR1 is WSHSY, CDR2 SAAADI, per germline. The CDR3 runs 14 residues. The V and J ends lost 6 bases and 4 bases, in that order; junction bases with no gene match: 8. The CDR3 nucleotides read TGCGCCAGCAGCCCCCCGACAGGGAGCTATGGCTACACCTTC. This codes for CASSPPTGSYGYTF.

The chain recombines TRBV5-5 with TRBJ2-7, with 7 bases identical to TRBD1. Germline V gene sequence: CDR1 SGHKS, CDR2 YYEKEE (reference sequence). The CDR3 runs to 14 residues. The trim removed 4 bases at V and 2 bases at J, leaving 6 bases unmatched. The CDR3 DNA follows: TGTGCCAGCAGCAATCGACAGGGCCCCTACGAGCAGTACTTC. Its protein product is CASSNRQGPYEQYF. The full variable domain, in which reference TRBV5-5 and TRBJ2-7 provide the parts outside the CDR3, is DAGVTQSPTHLIKTRGQQVTLRCSPISGHKSVSWYQQVLGQGPQFIFQYYEKEERGRGNFPDRFSARQFPNYSSELNVNALLLGDSALYLCASSNRQGPYEQYFGPGTRLTVT.

This clonotype was seen only a few times. V is TRBV18 and J is TRBJ2-7; D unclear. The V gene's germline CDR1 is KGHSH and CDR2 LQKENI. The CDR3 has 12 residues. Trimming cost V 2 bases and J 6 bases, with 8 bases left between them. The CDR3 coding sequence is TGTGCCAGCTCACCAGGGAACGGCGAGCAGTACTTC. Translation gives CASSPGNGEQYF.

This clonotype appeared many times. The J gene is TRBJ1-5, the V gene TRBV6-2 or TRBV6-3; D is possibly TRBD1 (5 bases). Germline CDR1 and CDR2: MNHEY and SVGEGT. The CDR3 sequence is 17 residues long. V lost 4 bases, J lost 7 bases, and 23 bases lay in between. CDR3 loop: CASSWSHGTAYGQPQHF. The CDR3 bases are TGTGCCAGCAGTTGGAGCCATGGGACGGCTTACGGACAGCCCCAGCATTTT.

The table lists this clonotype with a few counts. The chain joins TRBV4-1 to TRBJ2-7; D tentatively fits TRBD1 or TRBD2 (5 bases each). CDR1 is MGHRA and CDR2 is YSYEKL in the germline V gene. V lost 4 bases and J 2 bases, leaving 15 bases between the germline ends. This CDR3 is built from 15 residues. The CDR3 sequence: CASSRGPQQAYEQYV. The CDR3 DNA follows: TGCGCCAGCAGCCGGGGACCGCAGCAGGCCTACGAGCAGTACGTC.

This chain uses TRBV29-1 with TRBJ2-3; either TRBD1 or TRBD2 may fit D (5 bases each). CDR1 and CDR2 from the germline V gene are SQVTM and ANQGSEA. This CDR3 is built from 12 residues. V was clipped by 7 bases and J by 5 bases, with 13 bases between them. The CDR3 is CSAPGAGDTQYF. The CDR3, as DNA: TGCAGCGCCCCCGGGGCGGGAGATACGCAGTATTTT.

There are a few counts of this clonotype. The chain uses TRBV6-5 and TRBJ1-6; D is undetermined. This CDR3 has 15 residues. V shed 3 bases and J shed 7 bases, with 13 bases lying between them. Germline values: CDR1 MNHEY, CDR2 SVGAGI. In DNA form, the CDR3 reads TGTGCCAGCAGTTATAGTAGCCTTCTAAATTCACCCCTCCACTTT. Protein sequence: CASSYSSLLNSPLHF.

This clonotype was found a few times. The CDR3: CSARGSGLASDTGELFF. CDR3 DNA sequence: TGCAGTGCTAGGGGTTCGGGACTAGCATCCGACACCGGGGAGCTGTTTTTT. The V call is TRBV20-1, the J call TRBJ2-2; 9 nucleotides match TRBD2. Germline values: CDR1 DFQATT, CDR2 SNEGSKA (reference sequence). This CDR3 is 17 amino acids long. Trimming cost V 3 bases and J 3 bases; bases outside gene matches: 11.

This chain links TRBV4-2 with TRBJ2-7; D is unresolved. Germline V CDR1 and CDR2: LGHNA, YNFKEQ. Trimming took off 0 bases at V and 7 bases at J, with 16 bases between the two ends. The CDR3 spans 15 residues. The chain's CDR3 is CASSQDPAPSREQYF. CDR3 DNA: TGTGCCAGCAGCCAAGATCCAGCCCCCTCTCGGGAGCAGTACTTC.

This clonotype was detected a few times. The genes are TRBV6-1 and TRBJ2-7; D remains unclear. Per the germline V gene, CDR1 is MNHNS and CDR2 is SASEGT. CDR3 length equals 13 residues. V was shortened by 7 bases and J by 3 bases, with 13 bases between the two germline ends. CDR3 coding DNA: TGTGCCAGCATCTCAGACAACTTCTACGAGCAGTACTTC. This codes for CASISDNFYEQYF.

The chain joins TRBV13 to TRBJ2-1; either TRBD1 or TRBD2 may supply D (5 bases each). Trimming left V 4 bases short and J 3 bases short, with 16 bases between. From germline, CDR1 is PRHDT and CDR2 FYEKMQ (reference sequence). This CDR3 spans 16 amino acids. This chain's CDR3 is CASSSLLGDDYNEQFF. CDR3 DNA: TGTGCCAGCAGCTCCCTCCTCGGGGACGACTACAATGAGCAGTTCTTC. Based on the CDR3 plus reference TRBV13 and TRBJ2-1, the full variable domain is AAGVIQSPRHLIKEKRETATLKCYPIPRHDTVYWYQQGPGQDPQFLISFYEKMQSDKGSIPDRFSAQQFSDYHSELNMSSLELGDSALYFCASSSLLGDDYNEQFFGPGTRLTVL.

In this sample, this clonotype turned up a few times. This sequence joins TRBV12-3 or TRBV12-4 and TRBJ2-1; possible D gene TRBD2, 6 bases. Trimming stripped 6 bases from V and 6 bases from J, with 18 bases between. The CDR3 has 15 amino acids. The CDR3 sequence is CASSAAGGVANEQFF. The CDR3 bases are TGTGCCAGCAGCGCCGCCGGGGGAGTTGCCAATGAGCAGTTCTTC.